This T cell receptor beta chain was sequenced in a study of cytomegalovirus exposure and HLA in healthy donors. The PCR used 60 Vbeta and 13 Jbeta primers. The assay was immunoSEQ multiplex PCR, and TCRdb's table has in-frame clones only and misses some. The table records 120,000 or so clones, around three quarters of them present only once. The germline V and J ends were trimmed by 5 bases and 6 bases, with 10 bases remaining between them. Per germline, CDR1 SGHNT and CDR2 YENEEA. There are 13 residues in the CDR3. The sample was PBMCs. The source is a man between 18 and 35 years old in good health and CMV-seronegative. The chain combines TRBV11-3 with TRBJ2-2; D unclear. DNA of the CDR3: TGTGCCAGCAGCCCCCCGGGTTCCGGGGAGCTGTTTTTT. Amino acids: CASSPPGSGELFF.